This T cell receptor beta chain was sequenced for a study of vaccination and CD4 T cells after COVID-19. Concerning this clonotype: The target antigen is unknown.

This CDR3 is built from 14 residues. The germline V gene has CDR1 MNHEY and CDR2 SVGEGT. Trimming at V came to 6 bases and at J to 7 bases, leaving 9 bases not matched to a gene. Sequenced with the Oncomine TCR Beta short-read assay was DNA taken from cultured CD4+ T cells. In TCRdb, the PCR reads were re-called with MiXCR into one record per CDR3 protein. The sample includes approximately 20,000 distinct CDR3 sequences, 43% of them seen just once. This sample's treatment: roughly 10-day PBMC culture with coronavirus spike peptide pools or control peptides (ViraFEST assay). This specimen was CD4+ T cells from blood, cultured in vitro, taken after SARS-CoV-2 vaccination. The rearrangement uses TRBV6-2 or TRBV6-3 and TRBJ2-1; 7 nucleotides align to TRBD1. The receptor was derived from a human donor who had recovered from COVID-19. CDR3 region: CASRDPQGKNEQFF. The DNA for the CDR3 is TGTGCCAGCAGGGACCCACAGGGGAAGAATGAGCAGTTCTTC.